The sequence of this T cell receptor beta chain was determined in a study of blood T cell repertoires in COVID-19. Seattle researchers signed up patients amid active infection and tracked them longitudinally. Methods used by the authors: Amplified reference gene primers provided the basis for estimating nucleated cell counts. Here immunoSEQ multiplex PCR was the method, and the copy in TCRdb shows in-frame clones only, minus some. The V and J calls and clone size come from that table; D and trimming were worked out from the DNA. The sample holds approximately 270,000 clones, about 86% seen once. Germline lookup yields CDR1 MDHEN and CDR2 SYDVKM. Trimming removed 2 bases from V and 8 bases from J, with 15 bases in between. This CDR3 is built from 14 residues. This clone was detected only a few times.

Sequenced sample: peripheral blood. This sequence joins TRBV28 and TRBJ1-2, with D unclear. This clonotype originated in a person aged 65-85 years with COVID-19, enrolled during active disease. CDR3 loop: CASSLGYKGGGYTF. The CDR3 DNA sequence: TGTGCCAGCAGTTTAGGGTATAAAGGCGGGGGCTACACCTTC.